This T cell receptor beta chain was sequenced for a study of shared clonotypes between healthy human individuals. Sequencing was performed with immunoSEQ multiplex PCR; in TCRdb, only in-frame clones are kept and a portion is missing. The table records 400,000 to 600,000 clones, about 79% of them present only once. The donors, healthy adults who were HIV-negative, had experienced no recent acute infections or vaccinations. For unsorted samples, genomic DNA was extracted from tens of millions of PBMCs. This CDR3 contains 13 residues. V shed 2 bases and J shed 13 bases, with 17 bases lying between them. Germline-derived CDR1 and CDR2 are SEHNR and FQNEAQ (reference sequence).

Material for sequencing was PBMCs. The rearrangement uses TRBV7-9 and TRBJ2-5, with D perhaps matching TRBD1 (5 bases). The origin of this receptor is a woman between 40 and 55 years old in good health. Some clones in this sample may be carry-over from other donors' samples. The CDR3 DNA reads TGTGCCAGCAGCTTATTGGTGGGGCGAGATCCGTACTTC. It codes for CASSLLVGRDPYF.